This entry lists 13 T cell receptor beta chains sequenced from one sample in a study of CD8 T cells in ankylosing spondylitis. Findings and caveats of the study: Blood of patients with ankylosing spondylitis appeared to be characterized by a TCR beta motif of about 8 highly homologous variants.

These receptors have no known antigen. One entry per CDR3 protein results from TCRdb running MiXCR on the 5' RACE reads. The data hold almost 400,000 distinct CDR3 sequences, with around 22% observed a single time. What was sequenced was blood, either unsorted or a sorted T cell fraction (not recorded which). These receptors originate from a male donor with ankylosing spondylitis.

The rearrangement joins TRBV2 to TRBJ2-1, with D perhaps TRBD1 (8 bases). Germline assignment: CDR1 SNHLY and CDR2 FYNNEI. Trimming took off 6 bases at V and 4 bases at J, with 22 bases between the two ends. This CDR3 comprises 17 residues. The CDR3 loop is CASRYRSGGQVYNEQFF. In DNA form, the CDR3 reads TGTGCCAGCAGGTACCGATCGGGGGGACAGGTATACAATGAGCAGTTCTTC.

This clonotype has more than one count but fewer than ten. The chain combines TRBV7-3 with TRBJ2-6, with D tentatively TRBD1 (5 bases). Germline V CDR1 and CDR2: SGHTA, FQGTGA. The CDR3 runs to 17 residues. V lost 0 bases and J lost 0, with 9 bases in between. DNA for the CDR3: TGTGCCAGCAGCTTAACGTCAGGGAACTCTGGGGCCAACGTCCTGACTTTC. Its protein is CASSLTSGNSGANVLTF.

The rearrangement uses TRBV10-3 and TRBJ2-1; 9 nucleotides match TRBD2. CDR3 size: 15 residues. V lost 3 bases, J lost 5 bases, and 5 bases stayed unmatched. The germline V gene has CDR1 ENHRY and CDR2 SYGVKD. The CDR3 region is CAISDRLAGNNEQFF. The CDR3 DNA reads TGTGCCATCAGTGACCGTCTAGCGGGGAACAATGAGCAGTTCTTC.

By sample fraction, this clonotype is hyperexpanded (1% or more). The chain joins TRBV7-3 to TRBJ1-1; 10 positions agree with TRBD1. Trimming cost V 2 bases and J 14 bases; bases outside gene matches: 17. Germline V CDR1 and CDR2: SGHTA, FQGTGA. CDR3 length: 16 amino acids. CDR3: CASSLRHPSRDRGAFF. CDR3 DNA sequence: TGTGCCAGCAGCTTACGACACCCCTCCCGGGACAGGGGTGCGTTCTTT. The full variable domain, its missing parts supplied by reference TRBV7-3 and TRBJ1-1, is GAGVSQTPSNKVTEKGKYVELRCDPISGHTALYWYRQSLGQGPEFLIYFQGTGAADDSGLPNDRFFAVRPEGSVSTLKIQRTERGDSAVYLCASSLRHPSRDRGAFFGQGTRLTVV.

This clonotype appeared a few times. The chain couples TRBV7-9 to TRBJ2-5; D remains unclear. The germline gives CDR1 SEHNR, CDR2 FQNEAQ (reference sequence). V lost 6 bases to trimming and J lost 5 bases, with 16 bases between them. There are 14 residues in the CDR3. DNA of the CDR3: TGTGCCAGCAGGCCACCCGGCAGCTGGGAGACCCAGTACTTC. Its protein product is CASRPPGSWETQYF.

This clonotype was recorded a few times. The V call is TRBV28, the J call TRBJ2-7; 8 bases line up with TRBD1. CDR1 is MDHEN and CDR2 is SYDVKM in the germline V gene. The CDR3 spans 14 residues. V shed 3 bases, J shed 3 bases, and the junction held 4 bases outside the gene matches. The CDR3 spells CASSLMDRVYEQYF. DNA for the CDR3: TGTGCCAGCAGTTTGATGGACAGGGTCTACGAGCAGTACTTC. Full variable domain (rest looked up from reference TRBV28 and TRBJ2-7): DVKVTQSSRYLVKRTGEKVFLECVQDMDHENMFWYRQDPGLGLRLIYFSYDVKMKEKGDIPEGYSVSREKKERFSLILESASTNQTSMYLCASSLMDRVYEQYFGPGTRLTVT.

The V gene is TRBV5-1, the J gene TRBJ1-2, with D perhaps matching TRBD1 (5 bases). V lost 0 bases and J lost 8, with 11 bases in between. The V gene's germline CDR1 is SGHRS and CDR2 YFSETQ. The CDR3 sequence is 13 residues long. CDR3 sequence reads: CASSLEGLGGYTF. CDR3 bases: TGCGCCAGCAGCTTGGAGGGGCTCGGCGGCTACACCTTC.

The chain carries TRBV18 and TRBJ2-1; the D gene could be TRBD1 or TRBD2 (7 bases each). With 6 bases removed from V and 7 bases from J, the gap between germline ends came to 22 bases. The CDR3 spans 16 residues. CDR1 and CDR2 from the germline V gene are KGHSH and LQKENI. CDR3 nucleotide sequence: TGTGCCAGCTCGAACCCGGCAGGGGGGGTTTGGAATGAGCAGTTCTTC. Translation: CASSNPAGGVWNEQFF.

The V call is TRBV12-3 or TRBV12-4, the J call TRBJ1-1; D ambiguous. Trimming stripped 6 bases from V and 6 bases from J, with 20 bases between. This CDR3 has 15 amino acids. This CDR3 is CASSPRGKPTPEAFF. CDR3 DNA: TGTGCCAGCAGCCCTCGAGGGAAACCCACGCCTGAAGCTTTCTTT.

The chain uses TRBV9 and TRBJ2-2; D is unresolved. The CDR3 spans 12 residues. Germline-derived CDR1 and CDR2 are SGDLS and YYNGEE. Trimming cost V 5 bases and J 4 bases, with 6 bases left between them. The CDR3 nucleotides read TGTGCCAGCAGAACAATCACCGGGGAGCTGTTTTTT. It is translated as CASRTITGELFF.

This chain links TRBV12-3 or TRBV12-4 with TRBJ1-2; a possible D gene is TRBD1 (6 bases). The V gene lost 3 bases and the J gene lost 5 bases, with 19 bases spanning the gap. This CDR3 spans 16 amino acids. The CDR3 is CASSFRPGQGGYGYTF. The CDR3 nucleotides read TGTGCCAGCAGTTTCAGACCGGGACAAGGGGGGTATGGCTACACCTTC.

As DNA, the CDR3 is TGTGCCAGCAGCAAGAGGCTAGCGGGAATACACGAGCAGTACTTC. This gives the protein CASSKRLAGIHEQYF. The chain carries TRBV11-1 and TRBJ2-7; 9 nucleotides align to TRBD2. V shed 5 bases and J 5 bases; nucleotides not matched to a gene: 10. The CDR3 runs to 15 residues. The germline V gene encodes CDR1 SGHAT and CDR2 FQDESV (reference sequence).

Only a few counts were recorded for this clonotype. The CDR3 protein is CASSAETDRGWSGSTDTQYF. The DNA for the CDR3 is TGTGCCAGCAGCGCCGAAACCGACCGGGGGTGGAGCGGAAGCACAGATACGCAGTATTTT. The chain carries TRBV5-6 and TRBJ2-3; D is perhaps TRBD2 (6 bases). Germline CDR1 is SGHDT and CDR2 is YYEEEE. The CDR3 sequence is 20 residues long. V lost 4 bases and J 0 bases, leaving 27 bases between the germline ends.